This T cell receptor beta chain was identified during a study of OX40 agonist ivuxolimab in advanced cancers. For context, the study as a whole: The costimulatory receptor OX40 (CD134) was targeted by ivuxolimab, a fully human IgG2 agonistic monoclonal antibody. Of the 50 or so patients in dose escalation, 19 had hepatocellular carcinoma, around 15 had melanoma, 9 had renal cell carcinoma and 9 had head and neck cancer. The point of sequencing TCRbeta in the periphery was to test whether ivuxolimab changed TCR sequence diversity and drove clonal T-cell expansion. Patients were allowed to have had prior anti-PD-1, anti-PD-L1 or anti-CTLA-4 therapy, and approximately 40% of the dose-escalation patients had been treated with checkpoint inhibitors. Partial responses occurred in three dose-escalation patients: two with cutaneous melanoma and one with hepatocellular carcinoma. The paper reports the monotherapy dose-escalation portion (N of about 50 patients) of the phase I ivuxolimab trial. Intravenous ivuxolimab was administered to patients every 2 weeks at six dose levels: 0.01, 0.1, 0.3, 1.5, 3 and 10 mg/kg. The dose-escalation cohort was about 83% male with a mean age of 60 years, ranging from roughly 23 to 85.

What the research found in general, with its limitations: Low levels of normalized T-cell clonal expansion were also seen in some patients who did not respond. After ivuxolimab, CD8+ T cells had more expanded clones than CD4+ T cells on average. In the 0.1-3.0 mg/kg groups, partial responders had among the lowest normalized peripheral clonal expansion, particularly in CD8+ T cells. The antigen specificity of the clonally expanded peripheral T cells was not determined. At doses of 0.1 to 3.0 mg/kg, clonal expansion of both CD4+ and CD8+ blood T cells was observed from baseline to week 6.

The trial excluded patients who had a history of autoimmune disease or were on systemic immunosuppression. Peripheral blood for TCR sequencing was collected from all dose cohorts at baseline, on cycle 4 day 1, and on cycle 7 day 1. Samples were obtained from an open-label, multicenter, first-in-human phase I dose-escalation trial of ivuxolimab. Adults with locally advanced or metastatic melanoma, renal cell carcinoma, hepatocellular carcinoma or head and neck squamous cell carcinoma were enrolled in the trial. CD4+ and CD8+ T cells were sorted separately from peripheral blood before TCR sequencing. Its CDR3 holds 16 amino acids, cysteine through phenylalanine. Only the CDR3 DNA is retained, 48 bases long and in frame from the first base. Looking up the germline V gene (reference sequence) yields CDR1 SGHNT and CDR2 YYREEE. V and J lose 0 bases and 0 bases, and a span of 10 bases separates them. Notes on this clone: Its recognized antigen is unknown. No clone much larger than this one lies a single base away; base qualities are absent. This sample includes further DNA sequences coding for the same CDR3.

To sequence the TCRbeta CDR3 region, genomic DNA was isolated from the sorted cells. The immunoSEQ Assay was used for sequencing of TCRbeta CDR3 regions. TCRdb holds this immuneACCESS table with in-frame rearrangements only. Some clones are missing; in checked studies, unresolved V genes explain under half, and the rest has no known cause. Within this sample are about 72,000 clones, with about 91% of them counted one time only. Approximately 0.92% of the sample is held by the ten biggest clonotypes. This sequence was found in an adult with an advanced solid tumor such as melanoma, head and neck, liver or kidney cancer. The rearranged segments are TRBV5-4 and TRBJ2-1; the D region possibly corresponds to TRBD2 (6 bases align). The sequencing here drew on CD4+ or CD8+ T cells sorted from blood, taken in a trial of the OX40 agonist ivuxolimab. The sequenced DNA is TGTGCCAGCAGCTTGGGCGGGGTTAGCTCCTACAATGAGCAGTTCTTC. This is translated as CASSLGGVSSYNEQFF.